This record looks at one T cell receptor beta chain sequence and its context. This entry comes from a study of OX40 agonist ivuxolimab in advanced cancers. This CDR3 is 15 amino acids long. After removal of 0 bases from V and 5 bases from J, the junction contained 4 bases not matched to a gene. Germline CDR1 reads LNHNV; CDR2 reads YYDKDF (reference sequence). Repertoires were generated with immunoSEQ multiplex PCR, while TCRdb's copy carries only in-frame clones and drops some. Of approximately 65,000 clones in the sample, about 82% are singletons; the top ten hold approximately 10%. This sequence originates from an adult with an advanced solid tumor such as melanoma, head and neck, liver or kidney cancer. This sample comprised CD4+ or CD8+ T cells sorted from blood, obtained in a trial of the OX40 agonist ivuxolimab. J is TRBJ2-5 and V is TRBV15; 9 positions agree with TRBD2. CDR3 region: CATSRERGGWETQYF. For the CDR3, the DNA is TGTGCCACCAGCAGAGAGCGGGGGGGCTGGGAGACCCAGTACTTC.